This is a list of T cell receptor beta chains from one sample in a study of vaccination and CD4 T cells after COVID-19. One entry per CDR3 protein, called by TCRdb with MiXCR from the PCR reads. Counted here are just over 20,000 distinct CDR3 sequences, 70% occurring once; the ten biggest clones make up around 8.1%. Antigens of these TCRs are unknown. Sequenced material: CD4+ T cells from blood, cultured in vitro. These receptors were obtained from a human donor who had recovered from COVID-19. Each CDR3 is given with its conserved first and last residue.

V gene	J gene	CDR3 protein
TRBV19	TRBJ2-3	CASSPFQTDTQYF
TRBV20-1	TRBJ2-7	CSASRSVSEQYF
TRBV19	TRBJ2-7	CASSSGSREQYF
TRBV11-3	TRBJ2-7	CASSLVLRIHEQYF
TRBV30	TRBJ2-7	CAWISRERSYEQYF
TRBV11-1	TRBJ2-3	CASSFASGTDTQYF
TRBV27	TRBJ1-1	CASSRNRGSSTEAFF
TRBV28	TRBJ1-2	CASSFGGANYGYTF
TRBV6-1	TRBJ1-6	CASLRADIRGSPLHF
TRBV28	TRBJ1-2	CASSFRDRPNYGYTF
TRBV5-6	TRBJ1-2	CASSPRTRGNKNYGYTF
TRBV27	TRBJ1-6	CASSLGRGPLHF
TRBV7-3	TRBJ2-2	CASSPTGTANTGELFF
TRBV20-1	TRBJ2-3	CSFPEREMVIGTDTQYF
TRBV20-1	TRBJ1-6	CSANARGYNSPLHF
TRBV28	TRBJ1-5	CASSLILPSNQPQHF
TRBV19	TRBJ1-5	CASSIPGGREKAQHF
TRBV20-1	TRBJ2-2	CSAKRATGELFF
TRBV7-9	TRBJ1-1	CASSGRGNTEAFF
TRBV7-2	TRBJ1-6	CASSFLPGQGGYNSPLHF
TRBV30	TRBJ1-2	CAWSADSPYGYTF
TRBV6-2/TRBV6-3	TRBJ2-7	CASRAGSYEQYF
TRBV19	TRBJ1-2	CASSMTAAYGYTF
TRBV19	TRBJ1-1	CASSMGHPTAGAFF
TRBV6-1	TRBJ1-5	CASGRQGGRSNQPQHF
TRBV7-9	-	CASSPSALTSYEQYF
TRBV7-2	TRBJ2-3	CASSQPARPSTDTQYF
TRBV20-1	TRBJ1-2	CSAIPDRGHGYTF